A selection of T cell receptor beta chains follows, all from one sample in a study of Ad26.COV2.S vaccination and SARS-CoV-2 variants. Here immunoSEQ multiplex PCR was the method, and the copy in TCRdb shows in-frame clones only, minus some. The table includes roughly 510,000 clones, approximately 88% detected once. The source material was peripheral blood, sampled in a trial of Ad26.COV2.S vaccine versus placebo. Receptors originate from a person between 18 and 59 years old who received the Ad26.COV2.S COVID-19 vaccine or a placebo. Both conserved end residues are trimmed from each CDR3. Each record gives: J gene, V gene, CDR3 protein.

TRBJ2-5 | TRBV28 | ASRRWSTETQY
TRBJ1-1 | TRBV19 | ASSIDQGRTEAF
TRBJ1-2 | TRBV7-9 | ASSLPLGKDYGYT
TRBJ1-2 | TRBV7-2 | ASSLERIYGYT
TRBJ2-1 | TRBV30 | AWSGAGSSYNEQF
TRBJ2-7 | TRBV4-2 | ASSPSTPSYEQY
TRBJ2-3 | TRBV10-3 | ATVPAGGGTDTQY
TRBJ2-2 | TRBV10-3 | AISGAGAPNTGELF
TRBJ1-4 | TRBV28 | ASRRQGGDEKLF
TRBJ2-5 | TRBV18 | ASSPLPGETQY
TRBJ1-1 | TRBV15 | ATGRKENTEAF
TRBJ2-5 | TRBV7-9 | ASSLAWTQY
TRBJ2-2 | TRBV7-3 | ASARENTGELF
TRBJ1-1 | TRBV6-5 | ATNPGTANTEAF
TRBJ1-3 | TRBV18 | ASSPGVSGNTIY
TRBJ2-1 | TRBV7-6 | ASSSPRGGTSFEQF
TRBJ2-2 | TRBV6-2/TRBV6-3 | ASSYFPQPNTGELF
TRBJ2-7 | TRBV5-1 | ASRGRASVQYEQY
TRBJ1-1 | TRBV14 | ASSQAAGTEAF
TRBJ2-1 | TRBV4-2 | ASSQDQGLAAHNEQF
TRBJ2-1 | TRBV6-1 | ASSVAGSYNEQF
TRBJ2-2 | TRBV5-1 | ASTGSLGTGELF
TRBJ1-5 | TRBV28 | ASSLWVGQGANQPQH
TRBJ1-5 | TRBV15 | ATSRRPGEAQH
TRBJ2-5 | TRBV29-1 | SAQGGGPGTQY
TRBJ2-7 | TRBV28 | ASSFRLAGGEQY
TRBJ1-2 | TRBV6-2/TRBV6-3 | ASSQQGGYT
TRBJ1-1 | TRBV21-1 | ASSKGETRFLTEAF
TRBJ2-5 | TRBV11-2 | ASSSRTGWETQY
TRBJ2-7 | TRBV19 | ASSIAGTNYEQY
TRBJ2-7 | TRBV7-2 | ASSRDRWVNEQY
TRBJ1-5 | TRBV6-2/TRBV6-3 | ASSPGEPQH
TRBJ2-3 | TRBV7-2 | ASSSGTSGNTDTQY
TRBJ2-1 | TRBV9 | ASSVELAGAGEQF
TRBJ2-2 | TRBV6-5 | ASSLGGGTGELF
TRBJ2-3 | TRBV4-3 | ASSQDPDRGLGVPDTQY
TRBJ1-5 | TRBV28 | ASRTAAGWAQH
TRBJ2-7 | TRBV27 | ASTPSGGYEQY
TRBJ2-1 | TRBV9 | ASAPAGWGSEQF
TRBJ2-1 | TRBV7-3 | ASSFQGSYNEQF
TRBJ1-3 | TRBV10-3 | AISESTSGNTIY
TRBJ2-1 | TRBV7-3 | ASSRGGGLLYNEQF
TRBJ1-2 | TRBV14 | ASSQYMVGGYGYT
TRBJ1-6 | TRBV5-1 | ASSLRGSSYNSPLH
TRBJ2-7 | TRBV6-2/TRBV6-3 | ASSSGQPL